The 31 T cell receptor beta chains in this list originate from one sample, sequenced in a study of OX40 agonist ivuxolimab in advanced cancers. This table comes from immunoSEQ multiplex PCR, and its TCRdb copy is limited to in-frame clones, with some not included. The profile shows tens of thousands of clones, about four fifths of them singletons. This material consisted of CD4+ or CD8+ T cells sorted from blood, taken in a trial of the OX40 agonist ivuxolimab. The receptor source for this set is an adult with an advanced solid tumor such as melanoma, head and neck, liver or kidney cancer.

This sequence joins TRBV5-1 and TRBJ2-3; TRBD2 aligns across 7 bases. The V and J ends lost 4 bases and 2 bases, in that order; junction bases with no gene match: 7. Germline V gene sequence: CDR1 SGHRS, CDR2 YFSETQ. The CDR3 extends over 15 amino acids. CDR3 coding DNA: TGCGCCAGCAGCCTCCGAGCGGGGTCCACAGATACGCAGTATTTT. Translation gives CASSLRAGSTDTQYF.

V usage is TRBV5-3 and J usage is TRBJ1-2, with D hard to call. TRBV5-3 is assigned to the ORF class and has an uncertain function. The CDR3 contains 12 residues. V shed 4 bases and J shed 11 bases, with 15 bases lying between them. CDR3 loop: CARSNAPVGYTF. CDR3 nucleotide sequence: TGTGCCAGAAGCAACGCCCCCGTTGGATACACCTTC.

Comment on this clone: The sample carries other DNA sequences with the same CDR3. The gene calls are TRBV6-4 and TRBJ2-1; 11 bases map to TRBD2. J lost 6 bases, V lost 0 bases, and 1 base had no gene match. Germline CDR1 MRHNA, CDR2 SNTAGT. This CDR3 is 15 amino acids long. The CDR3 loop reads CASSDSSGGANEQFF. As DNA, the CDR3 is TGTGCCAGCAGTGACTCTAGCGGGGGGGCCAATGAGCAGTTCTTC.

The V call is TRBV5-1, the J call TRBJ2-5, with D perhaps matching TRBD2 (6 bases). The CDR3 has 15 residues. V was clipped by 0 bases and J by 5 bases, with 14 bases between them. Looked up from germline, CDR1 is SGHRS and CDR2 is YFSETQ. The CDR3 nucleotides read TGCGCCAGCAGCTTGGACGGGGACTTGGGGGAGACCCAGTACTTC. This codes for CASSLDGDLGETQYF.

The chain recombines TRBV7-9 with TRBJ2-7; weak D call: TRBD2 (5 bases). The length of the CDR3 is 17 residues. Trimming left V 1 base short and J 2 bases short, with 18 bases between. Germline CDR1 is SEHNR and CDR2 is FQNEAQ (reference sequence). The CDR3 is CASSLGGSAANPYEQYF. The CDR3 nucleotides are TGTGCCAGCAGCTTAGGCGGGTCAGCCGCCAACCCCTACGAGCAGTACTTC.

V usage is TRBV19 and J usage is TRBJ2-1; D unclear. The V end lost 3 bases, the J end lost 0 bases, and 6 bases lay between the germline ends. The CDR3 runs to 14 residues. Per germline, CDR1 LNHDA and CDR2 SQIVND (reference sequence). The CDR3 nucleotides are TGTGCCAGTAGTATGGCAAGCTCCTACAATGAGCAGTTCTTC. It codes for CASSMASSYNEQFF.

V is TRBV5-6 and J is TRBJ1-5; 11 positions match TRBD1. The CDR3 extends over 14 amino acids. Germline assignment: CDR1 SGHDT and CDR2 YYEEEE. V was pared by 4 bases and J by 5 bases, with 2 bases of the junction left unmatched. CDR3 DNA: TGTGCCAGCAGCAGGGACAGGGGGGATCAGCCCCAGCATTTT. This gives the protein CASSRDRGDQPQHF.

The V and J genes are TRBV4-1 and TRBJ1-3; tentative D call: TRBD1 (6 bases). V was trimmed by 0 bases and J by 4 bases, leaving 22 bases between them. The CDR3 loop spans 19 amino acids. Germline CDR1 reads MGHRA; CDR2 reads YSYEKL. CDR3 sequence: CASSQDEARLRGFGNTIYF. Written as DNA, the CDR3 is TGCGCCAGCAGCCAAGACGAGGCTCGTCTCAGGGGCTTCGGAAACACCATATATTTT.

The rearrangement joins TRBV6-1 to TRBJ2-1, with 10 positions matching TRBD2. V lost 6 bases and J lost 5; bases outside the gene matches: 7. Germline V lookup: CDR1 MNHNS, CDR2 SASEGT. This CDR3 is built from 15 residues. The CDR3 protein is CASRPSGGTNNEQFF. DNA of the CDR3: TGTGCCAGCAGACCTAGCGGGGGTACGAACAATGAGCAGTTCTTC.

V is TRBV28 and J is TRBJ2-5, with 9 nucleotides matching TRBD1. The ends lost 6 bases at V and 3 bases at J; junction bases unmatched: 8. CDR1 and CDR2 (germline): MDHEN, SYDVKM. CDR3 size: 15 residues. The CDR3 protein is CASSRGTGMEETQYF. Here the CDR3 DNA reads TGTGCCAGCAGCCGGGGGACAGGGATGGAAGAGACCCAGTACTTC.

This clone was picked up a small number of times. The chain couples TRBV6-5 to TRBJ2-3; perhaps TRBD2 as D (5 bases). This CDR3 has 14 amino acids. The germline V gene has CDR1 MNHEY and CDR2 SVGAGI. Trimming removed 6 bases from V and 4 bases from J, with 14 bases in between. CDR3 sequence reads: CASRPGLPPDTQYF. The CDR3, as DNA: TGTGCCAGCAGACCCGGACTCCCCCCAGATACGCAGTATTTT.

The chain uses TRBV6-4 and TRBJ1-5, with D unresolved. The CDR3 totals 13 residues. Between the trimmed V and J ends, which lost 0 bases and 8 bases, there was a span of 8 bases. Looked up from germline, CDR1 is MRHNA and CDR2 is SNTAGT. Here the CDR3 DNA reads TGTGCCAGCAGTGACTCCCCTGAAGAGCCCCAGCATTTT. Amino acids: CASSDSPEEPQHF.

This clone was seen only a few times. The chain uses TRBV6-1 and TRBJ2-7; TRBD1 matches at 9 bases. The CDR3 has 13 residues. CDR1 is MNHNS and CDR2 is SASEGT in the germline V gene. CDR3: CAAGGQGALEQYF. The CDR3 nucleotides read TGTGCGGCCGGGGGACAGGGAGCTTTAGAGCAGTACTTC.

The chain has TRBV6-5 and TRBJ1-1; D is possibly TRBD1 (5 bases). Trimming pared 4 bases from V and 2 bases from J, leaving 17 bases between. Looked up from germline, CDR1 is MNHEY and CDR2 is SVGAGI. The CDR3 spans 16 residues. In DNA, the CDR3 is TGTGCCAGCAGTTCTGGCGTTGGGGCACTTAACACTGAAGCTTTCTTT. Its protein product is CASSSGVGALNTEAFF.

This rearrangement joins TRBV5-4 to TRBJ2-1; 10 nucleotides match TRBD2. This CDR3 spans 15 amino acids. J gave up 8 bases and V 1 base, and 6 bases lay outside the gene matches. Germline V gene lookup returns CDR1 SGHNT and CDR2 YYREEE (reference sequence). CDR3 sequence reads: CASSLNSGGMDEQFF. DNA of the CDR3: TGTGCCAGCAGCTTGAATAGCGGGGGGATGGATGAGCAGTTCTTC. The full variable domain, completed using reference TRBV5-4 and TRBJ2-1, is ETGVTQSPTHLIKTRGQQVTLRCSSQSGHNTVSWYQQALGQGPQFIFQYYREEENGRGNFPPRFSGLQFPNYSSELNVNALELDDSALYLCASSLNSGGMDEQFFGPGTRLTVL.

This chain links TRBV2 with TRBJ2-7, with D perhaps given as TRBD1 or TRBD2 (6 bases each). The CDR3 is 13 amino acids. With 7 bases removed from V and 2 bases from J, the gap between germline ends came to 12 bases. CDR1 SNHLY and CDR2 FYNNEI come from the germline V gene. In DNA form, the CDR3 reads TGTGCCAGCACCGGGGGACATACCTACGAGCAGTACTTC. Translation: CASTGGHTYEQYF. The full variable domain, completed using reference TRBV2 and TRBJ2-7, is EPEVTQTPSHQVTQMGQEVILRCVPISNHLYFYWYRQILGQKVEFLVSFYNNEISEKSEIFDDQFSVERPDGSNFTLKIRSTKLEDSAMYFCASTGGHTYEQYFGPGTRLTVT.

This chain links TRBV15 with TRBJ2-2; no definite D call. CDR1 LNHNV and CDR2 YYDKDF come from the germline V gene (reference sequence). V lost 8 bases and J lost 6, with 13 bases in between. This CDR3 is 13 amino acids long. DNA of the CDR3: TGTGCCACCTCAACGGCAGTGGCCGGGGAGCTGTTTTTT. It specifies CATSTAVAGELFF.

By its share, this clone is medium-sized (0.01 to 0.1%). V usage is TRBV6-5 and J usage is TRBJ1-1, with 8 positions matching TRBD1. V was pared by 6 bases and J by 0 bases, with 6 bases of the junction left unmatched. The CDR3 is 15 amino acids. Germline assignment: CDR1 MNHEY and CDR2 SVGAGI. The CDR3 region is CASSHGQGLNTEAFF. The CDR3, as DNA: TGTGCCAGCAGCCACGGACAGGGACTGAACACTGAAGCTTTCTTT.

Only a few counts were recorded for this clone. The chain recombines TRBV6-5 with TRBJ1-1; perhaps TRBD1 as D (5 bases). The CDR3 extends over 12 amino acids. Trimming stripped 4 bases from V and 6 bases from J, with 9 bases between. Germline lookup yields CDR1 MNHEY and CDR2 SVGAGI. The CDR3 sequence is CASSSEGSEAFF. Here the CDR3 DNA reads TGTGCCAGCAGTTCCGAGGGGTCTGAAGCTTTCTTT.

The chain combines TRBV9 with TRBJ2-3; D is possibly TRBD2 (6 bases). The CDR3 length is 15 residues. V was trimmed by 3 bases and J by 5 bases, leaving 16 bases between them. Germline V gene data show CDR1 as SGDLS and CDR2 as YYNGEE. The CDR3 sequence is CASSETRGLGDTQYF. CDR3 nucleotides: TGTGCCAGCAGCGAGACTAGGGGTTTGGGAGATACGCAGTATTTT.

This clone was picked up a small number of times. The CDR3 spells CASSLSGHEQYF. The CDR3 DNA reads TGTGCCAGCAGCTTATCCGGCCACGAGCAGTACTTC. V is TRBV7-9 and J is TRBJ2-7; the D is unclear. CDR3 length: 12 amino acids. V lost 2 bases and J 5 bases, leaving 7 bases between the germline ends. In germline, CDR1 is SEHNR, CDR2 FQNEAQ (reference sequence).

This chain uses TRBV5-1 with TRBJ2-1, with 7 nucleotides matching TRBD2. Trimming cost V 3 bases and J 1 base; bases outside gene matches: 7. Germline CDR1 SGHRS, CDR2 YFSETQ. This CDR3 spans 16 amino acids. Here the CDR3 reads CASSYLRGDSYNEQFF. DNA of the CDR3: TGCGCCAGCAGCTACCTCCGGGGGGATTCCTACAATGAGCAGTTCTTC.

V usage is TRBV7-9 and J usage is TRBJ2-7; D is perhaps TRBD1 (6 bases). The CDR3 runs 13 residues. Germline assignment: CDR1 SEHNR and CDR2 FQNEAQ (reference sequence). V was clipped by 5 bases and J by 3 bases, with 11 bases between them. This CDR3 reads CASSPKQGYEQYF. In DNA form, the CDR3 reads TGTGCCAGCAGCCCCAAACAGGGCTACGAGCAGTACTTC.

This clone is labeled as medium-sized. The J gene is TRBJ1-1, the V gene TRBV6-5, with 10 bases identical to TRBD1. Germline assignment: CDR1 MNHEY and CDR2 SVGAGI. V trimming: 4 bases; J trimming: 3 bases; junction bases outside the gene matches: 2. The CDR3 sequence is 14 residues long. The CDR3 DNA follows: TGTGCCAGCAGTTGGGGGACAGGGGACACTGAAGCTTTCTTT. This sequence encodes CASSWGTGDTEAFF.

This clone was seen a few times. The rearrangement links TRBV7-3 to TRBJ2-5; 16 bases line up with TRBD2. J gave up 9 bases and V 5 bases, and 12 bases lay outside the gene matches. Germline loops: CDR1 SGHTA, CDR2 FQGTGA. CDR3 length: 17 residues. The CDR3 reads CASSPGLAGGRGSAQYF. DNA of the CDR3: TGTGCCAGCAGCCCGGGACTAGCGGGGGGGCGGGGTTCGGCCCAGTACTTC. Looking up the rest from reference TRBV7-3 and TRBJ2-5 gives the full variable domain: GAGVSQTPSNKVTEKGKYVELRCDPISGHTALYWYRQSLGQGPEFLIYFQGTGAADDSGLPNDRFFAVRPEGSVSTLKIQRTERGDSAVYLCASSPGLAGGRGSAQYFGPGTRLLVL.

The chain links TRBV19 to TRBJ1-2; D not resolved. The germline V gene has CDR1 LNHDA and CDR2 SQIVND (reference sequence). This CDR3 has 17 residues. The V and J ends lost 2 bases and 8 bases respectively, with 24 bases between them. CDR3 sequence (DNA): TGTGCCAGTAGTATACTTCCACATTCGACGGCATTCGGGGGCTACACCTTC. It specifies CASSILPHSTAFGGYTF.

The CDR3 spells CASSPRGTSNTGELFF. The CDR3 nucleotides are TGTGCCAGCAGCCCACGGGGGACTTCGAACACCGGGGAGCTGTTTTTT. The rearrangement joins TRBV5-4 to TRBJ2-2; possibly TRBD2 for D (6 bases). Trimming removed 4 bases at V and 0 bases at J, with 13 bases between. The CDR3 contains 16 residues. Germline V gene data show CDR1 as SGHNT and CDR2 as YYREEE (reference sequence). The full variable domain, in which reference TRBV5-4 and TRBJ2-2 provide the parts outside the CDR3, is ETGVTQSPTHLIKTRGQQVTLRCSSQSGHNTVSWYQQALGQGPQFIFQYYREEENGRGNFPPRFSGLQFPNYSSELNVNALELDDSALYLCASSPRGTSNTGELFFGEGSRLTVL.

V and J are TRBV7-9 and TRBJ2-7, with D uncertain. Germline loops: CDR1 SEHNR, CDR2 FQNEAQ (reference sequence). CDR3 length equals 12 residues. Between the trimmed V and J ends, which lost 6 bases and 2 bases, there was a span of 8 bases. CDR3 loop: CASRHGPYEQYF. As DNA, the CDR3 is TGTGCCAGCAGACACGGACCCTACGAGCAGTACTTC.

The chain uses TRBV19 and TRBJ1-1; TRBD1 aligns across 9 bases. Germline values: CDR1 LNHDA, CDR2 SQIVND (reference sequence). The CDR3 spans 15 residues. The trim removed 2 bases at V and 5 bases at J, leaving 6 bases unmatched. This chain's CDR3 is CASSIPTGGRTEAFF. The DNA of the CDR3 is TGTGCCAGTAGTATACCGACAGGGGGGAGGACTGAAGCTTTCTTT.

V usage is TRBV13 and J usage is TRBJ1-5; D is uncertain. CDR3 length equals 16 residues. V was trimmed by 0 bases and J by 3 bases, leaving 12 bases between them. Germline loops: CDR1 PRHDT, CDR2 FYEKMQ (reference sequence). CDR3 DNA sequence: TGTGCCAGCAGCTTAGGCCTTGAAGGGCCCAATCAGCCCCAGCATTTT. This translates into CASSLGLEGPNQPQHF.

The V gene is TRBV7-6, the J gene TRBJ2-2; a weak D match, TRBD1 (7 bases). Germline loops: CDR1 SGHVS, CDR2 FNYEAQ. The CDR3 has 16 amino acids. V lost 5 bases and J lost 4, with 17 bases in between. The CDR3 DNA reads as TGTGCCAGCAGCCTACGCGGGACAGAGGTCACCGGGGAGCTGTTTTTT. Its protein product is CASSLRGTEVTGELFF.